The 20 T cell receptor beta chains given below trace back to one sample, sequenced in a study of T-cell reconstitution after alpha-beta-depleted transplantation in children. Researchers prepared the TCRbeta library using unique molecular identifiers, the study reports. MiXCR, applied by TCRdb to the PCR reads, yields one record per CDR3 protein. The sample holds a few hundred thousand distinct CDR3 sequences, around 27% seen once. Sequences were derived from PBMCs, sampled before TCRalphabeta/CD19-depleted stem cell transplant. The receptors derive from a boy younger than two with Wiskott-Aldrich syndrome, due to receive a stem cell transplant.

The chain joins TRBV5-6 to TRBJ2-3; D call uncertain. This CDR3 spans 15 amino acids. The ends were cut back, 0 bases at V and 2 bases at J, with 10 bases in the middle. Germline V gene data show CDR1 as SGHDT and CDR2 as YYEEEE. This CDR3 is CASSLAKSFTDTQYF. CDR3 bases: TGTGCCAGCAGCTTGGCCAAGTCCTTCACAGATACGCAGTATTTT.

The genes are TRBV6-5 and TRBJ2-1; 12 bases are shared with TRBD2. The CDR3 runs 17 residues. Germline lookup yields CDR1 MNHEY and CDR2 SVGAGI. J lost 4 bases, V lost 2 bases, and 6 bases had no gene match. The CDR3 spells CASSYQALAGGYNEQFF. The CDR3 DNA reads as TGTGCCAGCAGTTACCAGGCCCTAGCGGGGGGGTACAATGAGCAGTTCTTC.

This clonotype came up a few times. This chain uses TRBV10-3 with TRBJ2-7; the D gene is possibly TRBD2 (5 bases). The germline CDR1 and CDR2 sequences are ENHRY and SYGVKD. The CDR3 covers 15 residues. Trimming took 5 bases from V and 1 from J, leaving 15 bases between them. CDR3 protein: CAISNQWTDSYEQYF. The DNA for the CDR3 is TGTGCCATCAGTAACCAGTGGACTGATTCCTACGAGCAGTACTTC.

The chain joins TRBV7-3 to TRBJ2-3; the match to TRBD2 covers 13 bases. There are 18 residues in the CDR3. V shed 3 bases and J 5 bases; nucleotides not matched to a gene: 11. From germline, CDR1 is SGHTA and CDR2 FQGTGA. The CDR3 loop is CASSLGSGLAGDGDTQYF. The CDR3, as DNA: TGTGCCAGCAGCTTGGGCTCCGGACTAGCGGGAGACGGAGATACGCAGTATTTT.

V and J are TRBV28 and TRBJ1-1; 7 nucleotides align to TRBD1. V gave up 5 bases and J gave up 4 bases; unmatched junction bases: 7. This CDR3 is built from 14 residues. CDR1 is MDHEN and CDR2 is SYDVKM in the germline V gene. DNA for the CDR3: TGTGCCAGCAGTCCGACAGGGAGGGTCACTGAAGCTTTCTTT. Its translation: CASSPTGRVTEAFF. Full variable domain (remainder filled in from reference TRBV28 and TRBJ1-1): DVKVTQSSRYLVKRTGEKVFLECVQDMDHENMFWYRQDPGLGLRLIYFSYDVKMKEKGDIPEGYSVSREKKERFSLILESASTNQTSMYLCASSPTGRVTEAFFGQGTRLTVV.

The chain employs TRBV10-3 and TRBJ1-1; TRBD1 agrees at 9 bases. Trimming removed 2 bases from V and 0 bases from J; junction bases left unmatched: 1. The CDR3 consists of 15 residues. CDR1 is ENHRY and CDR2 is SYGVKD in the germline V gene. This chain's CDR3 is CAISETGGMNTEAFF. The CDR3 DNA sequence: TGTGCCATCAGTGAGACAGGGGGCATGAACACTGAAGCTTTCTTT.

The sample holds many counts of this clonotype. Germline is not matched at one junction end, which may reflect a read error. The V gene is TRBV5-1, the J gene TRBJ2-7; 8 bases line up with TRBD1. From germline, CDR1 is SGHRS and CDR2 YFSETQ. There are 13 residues in the CDR3. CDR3 residues: CASSYGQGYEQYF. CDR3 bases: TGTGCCAGCAGCTACGGACAGGGCTACGAGCAGTACTTC.

A few counts support this clonotype. The V gene is TRBV10-3, the J gene TRBJ2-7, with D hard to call. V lost 2 bases, J lost 5 bases, and 4 bases lay in between. CDR3 length equals 11 residues. The germline CDR1 and CDR2 sequences are ENHRY and SYGVKD. The CDR3 coding sequence is TGTGCCATCAGTGAGATGAACGAGCAGTACTTC. Amino acids: CAISEMNEQYF.

This chain links TRBV12-3 or TRBV12-4 with TRBJ2-1, with TRBD2 as a possible D gene (5 bases). The CDR3 is made up of 12 amino acids. Deletions cut 6 bases from V and 8 bases from J, with 11 bases between. The chain's CDR3 is CASSATRYEQFF. Here the CDR3 DNA reads TGTGCCAGCAGCGCAACTAGGTATGAGCAGTTCTTC.

This clonotype was seen more than once but under ten times. The rearrangement joins TRBV28 to TRBJ1-5; TRBD1 might be the D (6 bases). With 10 bases removed from V and 2 bases from J, the gap between germline ends came to 12 bases. Per the germline V gene, CDR1 is MDHEN and CDR2 is SYDVKM. The CDR3 sequence is 13 residues long. CDR3 nucleotide sequence: TGTGCCACCACCAGGGGAGGCAATCAGCCCCAGCATTTT. This translates into CATTRGGNQPQHF.

The gene calls are TRBV27 and TRBJ2-2; TRBD2 aligns across 7 bases. V shed 3 bases and J 4 bases; nucleotides not matched to a gene: 11. This CDR3 is built from 17 residues. CDR1 and CDR2 from the germline V gene are MNHEY and SMNVEV (reference sequence). DNA for the CDR3: TGTGCCAGCAGTTTCCAAAAGCGGCGGGAGCTCACCGGGGAGCTGTTTTTT. This encodes CASSFQKRRELTGELFF.

The rearrangement uses TRBV7-2 and TRBJ2-1; 9 nucleotides line up with TRBD1. The CDR3 runs 16 residues. V dropped 6 bases and J dropped 6; count of bases not matched to a gene: 12. Germline lookup yields CDR1 SGHTA and CDR2 FQGNSA. The CDR3, as DNA: TGTGCCAGCAGAAACCCCGGGACAGGGCTAATCAATGAGCAGTTCTTC. It codes for CASRNPGTGLINEQFF.

The rearrangement joins TRBV7-9 to TRBJ2-1; 10 nucleotides align to TRBD2. Unmatched junction bases numbered 6, after V lost 4 bases and J lost 6 bases. CDR3 length: 15 amino acids. Germline-derived CDR1 and CDR2 are SEHNR and FQNEAQ (reference sequence). The CDR3 here is CASSSAGGTPNEQFF. CDR3 DNA sequence: TGTGCCAGCAGCTCAGCGGGAGGGACCCCCAATGAGCAGTTCTTC.

The V gene is TRBV2, the J gene TRBJ2-3; D is uncertain. The V and J ends lost 0 bases and 4 bases respectively, with 11 bases between them. The CDR3 covers 15 residues. Germline V lookup: CDR1 SNHLY, CDR2 FYNNEI. In DNA, the CDR3 is TGTGCCAGCAGTGAAGCTAAGAGATCGGCAGATACGCAGTATTTT. Amino acids: CASSEAKRSADTQYF.

This chain joins TRBV28 and TRBJ2-7; possibly TRBD1 or TRBD2 for D (5 bases each). From germline, CDR1 is MDHEN and CDR2 SYDVKM. The CDR3 consists of 16 residues. V dropped 1 base and J dropped 7 bases, with 20 bases sitting between them. This CDR3 is CASSLYLGVVPGEQYF. The CDR3 DNA sequence: TGTGCCAGCAGTTTATATCTAGGGGTAGTCCCGGGGGAGCAGTACTTC.

The chain employs TRBV5-1 and TRBJ2-7; D could derive from TRBD1 or TRBD2 (5 bases each). V was trimmed by 4 bases and J by 6 bases, leaving 17 bases between them. CDR1 and CDR2 (germline): SGHRS, YFSETQ. The CDR3 runs to 14 residues. The CDR3 region has the DNA TGCGCCAGCAGCCCGATGGCCACAGGAGGCGAGCAGTACTTC. This sequence encodes CASSPMATGGEQYF.

In its sample, this clonotype was seen a few times. The chain couples TRBV7-2 to TRBJ2-1, with 7 nucleotides matching TRBD1. V gave up 2 bases and J gave up 8 bases; unmatched junction bases: 6. CDR3 length: 14 amino acids. The germline gives CDR1 SGHTA, CDR2 FQGNSA. The CDR3 DNA sequence: TGTGCCAGCAGCTTAAGGACCGGGACAGATGAGCAGTTCTTC. Translating gives CASSLRTGTDEQFF.

This chain connects TRBV24-1 to TRBJ2-1, with D unresolved. The CDR3 totals 16 residues. Per germline, CDR1 KGHDR and CDR2 SFDVKD. V lost 3 bases and J lost 0, with 11 bases in between. Written as DNA, the CDR3 is TGTGCCACCAGTGATGCGACTCCAAGCTCCTACAATGAGCAGTTCTTC. Translation: CATSDATPSSYNEQFF.

This clonotype was picked up a small number of times. J is TRBJ2-3 and V is TRBV20-1, with 8 positions matching TRBD1. With 5 bases clipped from V and 4 bases from J, the junction kept 8 bases outside the gene matches. The CDR3 sequence is 14 residues long. Per germline, CDR1 DFQATT and CDR2 SNEGSKA (reference sequence). In nucleotides, the CDR3 is TGCAGTGCTGCGACCAGGGGGCGCCCAGATACGCAGTATTTT. This encodes CSAATRGRPDTQYF.

In this sample, this clonotype turned up once. The chain is built from TRBV5-1 and TRBJ1-1, with 7 bases identical to TRBD1. Germline CDR1 reads SGHRS; CDR2 reads YFSETQ. With 4 bases clipped from V and 4 bases from J, the junction kept 10 bases outside the gene matches. The CDR3 spans 15 residues. The CDR3 nucleotides read TGCGCCAGCAGCGGGGGACAGATCTCATCCACTGAAGCTTTCTTT. Protein: CASSGGQISSTEAFF.